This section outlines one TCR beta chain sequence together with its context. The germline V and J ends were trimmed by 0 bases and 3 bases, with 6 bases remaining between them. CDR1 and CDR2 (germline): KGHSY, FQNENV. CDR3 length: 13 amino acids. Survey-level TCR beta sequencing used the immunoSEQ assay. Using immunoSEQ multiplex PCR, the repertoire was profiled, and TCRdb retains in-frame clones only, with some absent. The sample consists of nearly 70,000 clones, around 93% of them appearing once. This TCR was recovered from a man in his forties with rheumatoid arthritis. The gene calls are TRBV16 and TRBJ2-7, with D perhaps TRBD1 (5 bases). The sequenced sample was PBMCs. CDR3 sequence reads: CASSQSDSYEQYF. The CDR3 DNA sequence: TGTGCCAGCAGCCAATCAGACAGCTACGAGCAGTACTTC.